This TCR beta chain was retrieved from a study of T cell repertoires in cytomegalovirus infection. Looking at the study overall: Well-studied HLA-B-restricted CMV epitopes were used in the study alongside recently identified HLA-C-restricted ones. CMV infection together with matching HLA type was indicated by public TCR beta signatures.

In regard to this clonotype: What it recognizes is unknown.

General observations from the study: Cumulative frequency of public TCR beta families picked out carriers of CMV plus the relevant HLA. The ex vivo response showed dominance by HLA-C-restricted CMV-specific TCR beta clonotypes.

TCRdb re-analysed the reads in MiXCR, keeping a single row per CDR3 protein. This sample has about 280,000 distinct CDR3 sequences, with less than 25% found just once. The V end lost 5 bases, the J end lost 8 bases, and 21 bases lay between the germline ends. The CDR3 is made up of 16 amino acids. Germline CDR1 SGHAT, CDR2 FQNNGV. The specimen was cultured PBMCs, collected from culture after CMV antigen stimulation. The chain carries TRBV11-2 and TRBJ1-4, with D possibly matching TRBD1 (6 bases). The receptor was derived from a human donor in good health (CMV status not recorded). Some clones in this sample may be carry-over from other donors' samples. The CDR3 loop reads CASSPPIRGAREKLFF. In DNA, the CDR3 is TGTGCCAGCAGCCCCCCCATACGGGGGGCTAGGGAAAAACTGTTTTTT.